What follows is one T cell receptor beta chain and its context. This record belongs to a study of blood T cell repertoires in COVID-19. There are 16 residues in the CDR3. Per germline, CDR1 MRHNA and CDR2 SNTAGT. The ends lost 4 bases at V and 4 bases at J; junction bases unmatched: 8. Profiling relied on immunoSEQ multiplex PCR, and the TCRdb table lists in-frame clones only, not all of them. The data contain about 75,000 clones, around 89% of them seen just once; the ten biggest clones take up about 21%. This receptor was obtained from a human donor in a cohort sampled during active COVID-19. Sequencing used peripheral blood. This chain connects TRBV6-4 to TRBJ2-1; 9 positions match TRBD2. The CDR3: CASSALAGVGYNEQFF. CDR3 coding DNA: TGTGCCAGCAGTGCCTTAGCGGGAGTGGGGTACAATGAGCAGTTCTTC.